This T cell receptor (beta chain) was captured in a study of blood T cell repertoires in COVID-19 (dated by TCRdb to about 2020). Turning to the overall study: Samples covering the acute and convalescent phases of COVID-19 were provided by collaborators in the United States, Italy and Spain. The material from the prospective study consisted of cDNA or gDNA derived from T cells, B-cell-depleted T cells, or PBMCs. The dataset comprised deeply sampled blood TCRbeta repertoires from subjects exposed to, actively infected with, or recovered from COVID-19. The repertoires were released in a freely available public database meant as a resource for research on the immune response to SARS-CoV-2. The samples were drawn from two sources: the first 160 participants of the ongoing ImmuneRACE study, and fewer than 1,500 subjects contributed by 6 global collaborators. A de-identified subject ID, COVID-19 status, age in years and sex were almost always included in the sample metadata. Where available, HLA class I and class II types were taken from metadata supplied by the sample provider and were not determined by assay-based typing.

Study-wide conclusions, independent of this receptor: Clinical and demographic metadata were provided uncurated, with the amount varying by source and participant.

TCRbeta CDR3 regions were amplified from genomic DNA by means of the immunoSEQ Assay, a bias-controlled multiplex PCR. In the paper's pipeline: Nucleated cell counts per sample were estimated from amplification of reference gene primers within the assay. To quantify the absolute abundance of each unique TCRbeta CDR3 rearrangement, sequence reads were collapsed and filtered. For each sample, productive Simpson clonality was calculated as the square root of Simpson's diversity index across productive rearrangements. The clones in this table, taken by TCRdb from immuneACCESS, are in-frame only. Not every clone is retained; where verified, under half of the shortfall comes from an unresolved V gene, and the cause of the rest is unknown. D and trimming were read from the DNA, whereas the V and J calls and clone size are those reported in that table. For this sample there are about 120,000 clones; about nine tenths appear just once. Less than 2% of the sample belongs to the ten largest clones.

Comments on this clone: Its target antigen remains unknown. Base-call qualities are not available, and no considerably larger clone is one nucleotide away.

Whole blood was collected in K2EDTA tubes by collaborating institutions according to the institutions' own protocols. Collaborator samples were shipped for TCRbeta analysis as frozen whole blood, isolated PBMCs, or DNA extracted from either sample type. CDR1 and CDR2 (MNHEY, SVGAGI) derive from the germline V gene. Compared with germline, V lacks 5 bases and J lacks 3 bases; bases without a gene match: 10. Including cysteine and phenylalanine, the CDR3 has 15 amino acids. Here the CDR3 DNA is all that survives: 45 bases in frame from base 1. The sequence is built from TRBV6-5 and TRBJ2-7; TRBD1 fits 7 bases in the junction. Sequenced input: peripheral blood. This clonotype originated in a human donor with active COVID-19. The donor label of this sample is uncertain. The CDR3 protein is CASSRDSLILYEQYF. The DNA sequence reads TGTGCCAGCAGTCGGGACAGCCTAATCCTCTACGAGCAGTACTTC.